The 15 T cell receptor beta chains given below trace back to one sample, sequenced in a study of blood T cell repertoires in COVID-19. Generated by immunoSEQ multiplex PCR, the TCRdb table keeps only in-frame clones and is missing some. Seen here are about 220,000 clones, around 84% observed once, and the top ten hold roughly 21%. Material: peripheral blood. These receptors came from a man between 25 and 39 years old with active or convalescent COVID-19.

V and J are TRBV3-1 (or the pseudogene TRBV3-2) and TRBJ1-4; D might be TRBD1 (5 bases). This CDR3 spans 13 amino acids. V was trimmed by 7 bases and J by 8 bases, leaving 14 bases between them. Germline CDR1 and CDR2: LGHDT and YNNKEL (reference sequence). This CDR3 reads CASTGRVREKLFF. DNA for the CDR3: TGTGCCAGCACGGGCAGGGTGAGAGAAAAACTGTTTTTT.

The V gene is TRBV15, the J gene TRBJ2-5; the match to TRBD2 covers 11 bases. V was pared by 5 bases and J by 2 bases, with 7 bases of the junction left unmatched. Germline V gene sequence: CDR1 LNHNV, CDR2 YYDKDF (reference sequence). CDR3 length equals 16 residues. CDR3 residues: CATSVRLAGLQETQYF. CDR3 DNA: TGTGCCACCAGCGTTCGACTAGCGGGGCTGCAAGAGACCCAGTACTTC.

This chain uses TRBV7-2 with TRBJ1-6; D is uncertain. Trimming took off 5 bases at V and 7 bases at J, with 12 bases between the two ends. This CDR3 contains 14 residues. Germline CDR1 is SGHTA and CDR2 is FQGNSA. The CDR3 reads CASSLGNPNSPLHF. DNA for the CDR3: TGTGCCAGCAGCCTCGGTAACCCAAATTCACCCCTCCACTTT.

V and J are TRBV4-2 and TRBJ1-6, with 8 bases identical to TRBD1. V shed 0 bases and J 6 bases; nucleotides not matched to a gene: 7. The CDR3 length is 17 residues. Germline V lookup: CDR1 LGHNA, CDR2 YNFKEQ. The CDR3 reads CASSQDPGGLTNSPLHF. As DNA, the CDR3 is TGTGCCAGCAGCCAAGATCCAGGGGGCCTCACTAATTCACCCCTCCACTTT.

The chain employs TRBV28 and TRBJ1-2; possible D gene TRBD1, 6 bases. CDR1 and CDR2 from the germline V gene are MDHEN and SYDVKM. Trimming cost V 6 bases and J 8 bases, with 16 bases left between them. The CDR3 is 13 residues long. CDR3 amino acids: CASRGQTVFGYTF. DNA of the CDR3: TGTGCCAGCAGAGGACAGACCGTTTTCGGCTACACCTTC.

The chain couples TRBV28 to TRBJ1-5; D not resolved. CDR3 length: 15 amino acids. Trimming took off 7 bases at V and 2 bases at J, with 15 bases between the two ends. The germline V gene has CDR1 MDHEN and CDR2 SYDVKM. The CDR3 nucleotides read TGTGCCAGCACGGCCGCGAGTGAGGGCAATCAGCCCCAGCATTTT. Its protein product is CASTAASEGNQPQHF.

CDR3 coding DNA: TGCGCCAGCAGCCAAGATCCGGGGACAGGGGGCTATGGCTACACCTTC. This encodes CASSQDPGTGGYGYTF. The J gene is TRBJ1-2, the V gene TRBV4-3; 11 bases fit TRBD1. V shed 0 bases, J shed 4 bases, and the junction held 4 bases outside the gene matches. Germline CDR1 LGHNA, CDR2 YSLEER. This CDR3 has 16 amino acids.

The chain links TRBV7-2 to TRBJ2-7, with TRBD1 matching 8 bases. The V and J ends lost 0 bases and 2 bases, in that order; junction bases with no gene match: 3. This CDR3 region has 15 residues. CDR1 is SGHTA and CDR2 is FQGNSA in the germline V gene. CDR3 protein: CASSLATGVTYEQYF. The CDR3 nucleotides read TGTGCCAGCAGCTTAGCGACAGGGGTAACCTACGAGCAGTACTTC.

The chain carries TRBV7-2 and TRBJ1-2; 7 bases agree with TRBD1. CDR1 and CDR2 (germline): SGHTA, FQGNSA. The CDR3 has 17 amino acids. Germline trimming cut 5 bases from V and 1 base from J; bases unmatched to any gene: 13. The CDR3 DNA sequence: TGTGCCAGCAGCCCGCGACAGGGCGGACCAGTTAACTATGGCTACACCTTC. It translates to CASSPRQGGPVNYGYTF.

This clone was seen a few times. One junction end does not reproduce the germline sequence, and a read error may be involved. This rearrangement joins TRBV11-2 to TRBJ1-4; tentatively, D is TRBD1 (5 bases). The CDR3 runs to 13 residues. The V gene's germline CDR1 is SGHAT and CDR2 FQNNGV. DNA for the CDR3: TGTGCCAGCGGCTTGGGGCTTAATGAAAAACTGTTTTTT. The encoded protein is CASGLGLNEKLFF. Full variable domain (remainder filled in from reference TRBV11-2 and TRBJ1-4): EAGVAQSPRYKIIEKRQSVAFWCNPISGHATLYWYQQILGQGPKLLIQFQNNGVVDDSQLPKDRFSAERLKGVDSTLKIQPAKLEDSAVYLCASGLGLNEKLFFGSGTQLSVL.

CDR3 coding DNA: TGTGCCAGCAGCACCAACCCTAGCGGGGGGGAGTCAGATACGCAGTATTTT. Protein product: CASSTNPSGGESDTQYF. The chain employs TRBV9 and TRBJ2-3; 12 bases map to TRBD2. Germline assignment: CDR1 SGDLS and CDR2 YYNGEE. This CDR3 contains 17 residues. V shed 4 bases and J 4 bases; nucleotides not matched to a gene: 10. The whole variable domain, filled in from reference TRBV9 and TRBJ2-3, reads DSGVTQTPKHLITATGQRVTLRCSPRSGDLSVYWYQQSLDQGLQFLIQYYNGEERAKGNILERFSAQQFPDLHSELNLSSLELGDSALYFCASSTNPSGGESDTQYFGPGTRLTVL.

This chain uses TRBV5-1 with TRBJ2-7; TRBD1 is a possible D gene (7 bases). V dropped 2 bases and J dropped 0 bases, with 18 bases sitting between them. This CDR3 is 17 amino acids long. From germline, CDR1 is SGHRS and CDR2 YFSETQ. The CDR3 region is CASSLDPRQGGSYEQYF. CDR3 DNA: TGCGCCAGCAGCTTAGACCCTAGACAGGGAGGCTCCTACGAGCAGTACTTC.

V and J are TRBV10-3 and TRBJ1-2; a possible D gene is TRBD1 (5 bases). The CDR3 has 14 amino acids. CDR1 is ENHRY, CDR2 SYGVKD, per germline. The germline V and J ends were trimmed by 7 bases and 6 bases, with 18 bases remaining between them. The CDR3, as DNA: TGTGCCATCAACTCACGGGACGGGGGGGATGGCTACACCTTC. It translates to CAINSRDGGDGYTF.

As DNA, the CDR3 is TGTGCCACCAGCAGAGTCGGACTGAGAATCACAGATACGCAGTATTTT. As protein: CATSRVGLRITDTQYF. The rearrangement links TRBV15 to TRBJ2-3; TRBD2 might be the D (5 bases). Germline CDR1 LNHNV, CDR2 YYDKDF (reference sequence). This CDR3 is built from 16 residues. V lost 1 base and J 2 bases, leaving 13 bases between the germline ends.

This rearrangement joins TRBV12-5 to TRBJ2-1; 8 bases line up with TRBD1. The germline V gene encodes CDR1 LGHNT and CDR2 FRNRAP. Trimming removed 1 base from V and 5 bases from J; junction bases left unmatched: 4. The CDR3 runs 15 residues. The CDR3 nucleotides are TGTGCTAGTGGTTTGGCGGACAGGGCTAACAATGAGCAGTTCTTC. Translation: CASGLADRANNEQFF.